This T cell receptor beta chain was found in a study of T-cell reconstitution after alpha-beta-depleted transplantation in children. The sample holds many counts of this clonotype. The antigen remains unidentified. Unique molecular identifiers were incorporated into the prepared TCRbeta library. TCRdb itself ran the PCR reads through MiXCR, one entry per CDR3 protein. This repertoire shows some 830,000 distinct CDR3 sequences, under 20% found once; its top ten account for 5%. Findings of the study overall: Alpha-beta T cells present about two months after transplant were reported to originate from several hundred expanded graft clones.

This CDR3 spans 14 amino acids. Germline loops: CDR1 SNHLY, CDR2 FYNNEI. The V end was cut by 6 bases, the J end by 0 bases, with 12 bases between. Material: PBMCs, mostly from graft donor cells, obtained 360 days after TCRalphabeta/CD19-depleted stem cell transplant. This clonotype was sampled from a male patient between 10 and 17 years old who had a stem cell transplant for acute lymphoblastic leukemia, so the T cells may come from the graft donor. The chain employs TRBV2 and TRBJ2-7; D uncertain. The CDR3 DNA reads TGTGCCAGCAGGGCAGACACATTCTCCTACGAGCAGTACTTC. Protein: CASRADTFSYEQYF.